This passage covers 10 T cell receptor beta chains from one sample sequenced in a study of shared clonotypes between healthy human individuals. The table came from immunoSEQ multiplex PCR; TCRdb's copy has only in-frame clones and leaves some out. Among roughly 2.6 million clones listed, approximately 92% were seen once. Input material: naive CD4+ T cells sorted from blood. Subset specified: CD45RA+ positively selected. The receptors here all came from a man aged 18 to 30 in good health.

Comment on this clone: One end of the junction fails to match germline, which may point to a read error. The chain couples TRBV7-2 to TRBJ2-1, with 11 nucleotides matching TRBD2. The CDR3 totals 17 residues. Germline-derived CDR1 and CDR2 are SGHTA and FQGNSA. The CDR3 loop is CASRLAASGRNYNEQFF. In nucleotides, the CDR3 is TGTGCCAGCAGGTTAGCGGCTAGCGGGAGGAACTACAATGAGCAGTTCTTC.

V is TRBV19 and J is TRBJ2-1; TRBD2 aligns across 13 bases. Germline CDR1 LNHDA, CDR2 SQIVND (reference sequence). After removal of 3 bases from V and 7 bases from J, the junction contained 9 bases not matched to a gene. This CDR3 is 17 amino acids long. The CDR3 DNA follows: TGTGCCAGTAGTATCTCCACACTAGCGGGGGGGCGAAATGAGCAGTTCTTC. Amino acid sequence: CASSISTLAGGRNEQFF.

J is TRBJ2-7 and V is TRBV6-5; 8 bases are shared with TRBD2. CDR3 size: 15 residues. V lost 0 bases to trimming and J lost 0 bases; unmatched junction nucleotides: 1. Looked up from germline, CDR1 is MNHEY and CDR2 is SVGAGI. The chain's CDR3 is CASSYSSGISYEQYF. CDR3 nucleotide sequence: TGTGCCAGCAGTTACTCTAGCGGGATCTCCTACGAGCAGTACTTC.

This clone appeared a single time. V is TRBV4-2 and J is TRBJ2-3; D is perhaps TRBD1 or TRBD2 (6 bases each). The CDR3 totals 16 residues. Trimming removed 1 base at V and 7 bases at J, with 18 bases between. Germline CDR1 is LGHNA and CDR2 is YNFKEQ. CDR3 loop: CASSQASDRGGYTQYF. CDR3 nucleotide sequence: TGTGCCAGCAGCCAAGCCTCGGACAGAGGAGGGTATACGCAGTATTTT.

Comments on this clone: Additional DNA sequences in this sample encode the identical CDR3. This chain connects TRBV28 to TRBJ2-3; D is possibly TRBD1 (6 bases). V was trimmed by 4 bases and J by 3 bases, leaving 14 bases between them. Germline-derived CDR1 and CDR2 are MDHEN and SYDVKM. The CDR3 runs 15 residues. This chain's CDR3 is CASSSGTLGTDTQYF. CDR3 DNA: TGTGCCAGCAGTTCCGGGACACTCGGGACAGATACGCAGTATTTT.

The rearrangement links TRBV15 to TRBJ2-1, with D maybe TRBD2 (6 bases). The CDR3 is 15 residues long. V lost 1 base, J lost 10 bases, and 17 bases lay in between. Germline V CDR1 and CDR2: LNHNV, YYDKDF (reference sequence). The CDR3 loop reads CATSRGDLTILEQFF. CDR3 DNA: TGTGCCACCAGCAGAGGGGACTTAACGATCTTGGAGCAGTTCTTC.

The chain has TRBV19 and TRBJ1-2, with TRBD1 as a possible D gene (5 bases). V was pared by 5 bases and J by 8 bases, with 15 bases between. Germline assignment: CDR1 LNHDA and CDR2 SQIVND (reference sequence). The CDR3 contains 13 residues. The CDR3 sequence: CASSWGIGEGYTF. CDR3 in DNA: TGTGCCAGTAGTTGGGGGATTGGAGAGGGCTACACCTTC.

The rearrangement links TRBV27 to TRBJ1-6, with 7 positions matching TRBD1. The CDR3 is 17 residues long. V was pared by 1 base and J by 7 bases, with 10 bases of the junction left unmatched. From germline, CDR1 is MNHEY and CDR2 SMNVEV (reference sequence). CDR3 coding DNA: TGTGCCAGCAGTTTATTCAAAACAGGGGCGGGCAATTCACCCCTCCACTTT. As protein: CASSLFKTGAGNSPLHF.

The rearrangement links TRBV29-1 to TRBJ2-1; no definite D call. This CDR3 spans 14 amino acids. The ends were cut back, 0 bases at V and 4 bases at J, with 10 bases in the middle. CDR1 is SQVTM, CDR2 ANQGSEA, per germline. CDR3 bases: TGCAGCGTTGAAGAGGAGTTCGGGTACAATGAGCAGTTCTTC. The encoded protein is CSVEEEFGYNEQFF.

The chain links TRBV27 to TRBJ2-6; weak D call: TRBD1 (5 bases). This CDR3 is 15 amino acids long. Germline V gene lookup returns CDR1 MNHEY and CDR2 SMNVEV (reference sequence). V was pared by 5 bases and J by 0 bases, with 8 bases between. The CDR3 DNA is TGTGCCAGCAGTAGAAGGGGCTCTGGGGCCAACGTCCTGACTTTC. Its translation is CASSRRGSGANVLTF. The full variable domain, completed using reference TRBV27 and TRBJ2-6, is EAQVTQNPRYLITVTGKKLTVTCSQNMNHEYMSWYRQDPGLGLRQIYYSMNVEVTDKGDVPEGYKVSRKEKRNFPLILESPSPNQTSLYFCASSRRGSGANVLTFGAGSRLTVL.